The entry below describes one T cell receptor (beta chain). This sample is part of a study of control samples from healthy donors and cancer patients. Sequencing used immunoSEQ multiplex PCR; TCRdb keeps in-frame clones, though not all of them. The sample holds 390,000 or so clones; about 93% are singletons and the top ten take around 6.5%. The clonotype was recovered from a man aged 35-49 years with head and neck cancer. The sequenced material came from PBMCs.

The DNA of the CDR3 is TGTGCCAGCAGCGACGGGACAGGGCCATCTAACTATGGCTACACCTTC. It encodes CASSDGTGPSNYGYTF. The rearrangement links TRBV6-2 or TRBV6-3 to TRBJ1-2; TRBD1 aligns across 9 bases. The V segment lost 6 bases and the J segment 0 bases; nucleotides outside the gene matches: 8. Germline V gene sequence: CDR1 MNHEY, CDR2 SVGEGT. The length of the CDR3 is 16 residues.